This TCR beta chain stems from a study of T cell changes during pregnancy in multiple sclerosis. This table comes from immunoSEQ multiplex PCR, and its TCRdb copy is limited to in-frame clones, with some not included. The table shows roughly 40,000 clones, with about nine tenths occurring only once. The ends lost 2 bases at V and 2 bases at J; junction bases unmatched: 9. This CDR3 has 18 residues. The germline gives CDR1 MNHEY, CDR2 SMNVEV (reference sequence). The TCR was taken from a female donor with multiple sclerosis, enrolled in a pregnancy study. Sequencing was performed on CD4+ T cells from peripheral blood mononuclear cells, taken before pregnancy. The chain links TRBV27 to TRBJ2-6; 7 bases align to TRBD1. The CDR3 loop is CASSLRGSGGAGANVLTF. Written as DNA, the CDR3 is TGTGCCAGCAGTTTAAGGGGTTCAGGGGGAGCTGGGGCCAACGTCCTGACTTTC.